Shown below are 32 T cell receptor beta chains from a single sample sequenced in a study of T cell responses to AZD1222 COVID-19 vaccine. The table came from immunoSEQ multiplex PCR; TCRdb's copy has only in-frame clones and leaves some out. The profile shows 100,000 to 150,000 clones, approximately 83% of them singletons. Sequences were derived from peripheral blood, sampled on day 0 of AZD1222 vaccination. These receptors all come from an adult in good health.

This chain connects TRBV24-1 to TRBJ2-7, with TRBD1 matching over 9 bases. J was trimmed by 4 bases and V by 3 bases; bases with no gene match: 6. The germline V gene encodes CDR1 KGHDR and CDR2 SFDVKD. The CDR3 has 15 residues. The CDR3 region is CATSDTGTGKYEQYF. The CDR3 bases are TGTGCCACCAGTGATACCGGGACAGGGAAGTACGAGCAGTACTTC.

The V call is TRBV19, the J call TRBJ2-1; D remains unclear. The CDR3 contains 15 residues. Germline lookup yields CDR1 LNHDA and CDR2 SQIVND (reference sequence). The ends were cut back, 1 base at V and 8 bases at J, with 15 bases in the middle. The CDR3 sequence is CASSIARRSGDEQFF. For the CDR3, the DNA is TGTGCCAGTAGTATAGCGAGGAGAAGTGGCGATGAGCAGTTCTTC.

As DNA, the CDR3 is TGTGCCTGGAATACGGGGGGCAACACAGATACGCAGTATTTT. This translates into CAWNTGGNTDTQYF. The chain carries TRBV30 and TRBJ2-3; tentatively, D is TRBD2 (7 bases). With 4 bases removed from V and 2 bases from J, the gap between germline ends came to 13 bases. CDR3 length equals 14 residues. CDR1 GTSNPN and CDR2 SVGIG come from the germline V gene (reference sequence).

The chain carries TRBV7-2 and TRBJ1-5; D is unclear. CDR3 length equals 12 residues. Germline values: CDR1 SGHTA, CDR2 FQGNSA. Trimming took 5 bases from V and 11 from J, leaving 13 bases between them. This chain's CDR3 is CASSPQGRSQHF. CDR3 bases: TGTGCCAGCAGCCCACAAGGCCGGTCCCAGCATTTT.

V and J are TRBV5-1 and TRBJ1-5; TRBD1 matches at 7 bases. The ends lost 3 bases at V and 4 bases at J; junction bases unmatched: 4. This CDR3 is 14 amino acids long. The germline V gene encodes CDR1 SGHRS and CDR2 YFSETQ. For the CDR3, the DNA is TGCGCCAGCAGCTCCCAGGGGGGAAATCAGCCCCAGCATTTT. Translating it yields CASSSQGGNQPQHF.

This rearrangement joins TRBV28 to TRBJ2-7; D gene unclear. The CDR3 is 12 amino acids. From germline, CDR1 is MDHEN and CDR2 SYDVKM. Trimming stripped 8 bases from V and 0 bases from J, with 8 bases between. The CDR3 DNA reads TGTGCCAGCCACTCGCTCTCCTACGAGCAGTACTTC. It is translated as CASHSLSYEQYF. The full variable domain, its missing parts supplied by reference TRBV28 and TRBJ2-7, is DVKVTQSSRYLVKRTGEKVFLECVQDMDHENMFWYRQDPGLGLRLIYFSYDVKMKEKGDIPEGYSVSREKKERFSLILESASTNQTSMYLCASHSLSYEQYFGPGTRLTVT.

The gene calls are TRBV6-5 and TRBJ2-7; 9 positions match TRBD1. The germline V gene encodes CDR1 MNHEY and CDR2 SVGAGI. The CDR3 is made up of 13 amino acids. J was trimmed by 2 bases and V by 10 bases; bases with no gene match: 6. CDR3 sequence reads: CATTRQGAYEQYF. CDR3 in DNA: TGTGCCACCACCCGACAGGGGGCCTACGAGCAGTACTTC.

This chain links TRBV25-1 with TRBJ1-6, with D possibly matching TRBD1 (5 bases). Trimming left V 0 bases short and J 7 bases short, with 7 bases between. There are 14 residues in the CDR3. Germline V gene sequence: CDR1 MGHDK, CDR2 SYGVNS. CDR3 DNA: TGTGCCAGCAGTGAATACAGGGAGAATTCACCCCTCCACTTT. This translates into CASSEYRENSPLHF.

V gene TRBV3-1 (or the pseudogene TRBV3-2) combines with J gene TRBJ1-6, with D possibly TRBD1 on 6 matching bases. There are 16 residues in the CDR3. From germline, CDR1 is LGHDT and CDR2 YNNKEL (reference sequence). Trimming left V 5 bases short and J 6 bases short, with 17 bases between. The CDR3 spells CASSVRGGQSNSPLHF. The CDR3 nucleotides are TGTGCCAGCAGCGTGAGGGGGGGGCAGAGTAATTCACCCCTCCACTTT.

CDR3 amino acids: CASTEVAGPYNEQFF. As DNA, the CDR3 is TGTGCCAGCACGGAGGTAGCGGGGCCCTACAATGAGCAGTTCTTC. This chain joins TRBV7-6 and TRBJ2-1; 8 bases fit TRBD2. Germline assignment: CDR1 SGHVS and CDR2 FNYEAQ. CDR3 size: 15 residues. Losses at the gene ends were 7 bases for V and 2 bases for J; bases not matched to a gene: 7.

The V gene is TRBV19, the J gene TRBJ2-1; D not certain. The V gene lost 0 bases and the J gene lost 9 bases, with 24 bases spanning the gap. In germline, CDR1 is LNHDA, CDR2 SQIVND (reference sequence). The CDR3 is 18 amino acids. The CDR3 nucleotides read TGTGCCAGTAGTATAGATCTATTTCGACAAAGTCTAAGACTTGAGCAGTTCTTC. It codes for CASSIDLFRQSLRLEQFF.

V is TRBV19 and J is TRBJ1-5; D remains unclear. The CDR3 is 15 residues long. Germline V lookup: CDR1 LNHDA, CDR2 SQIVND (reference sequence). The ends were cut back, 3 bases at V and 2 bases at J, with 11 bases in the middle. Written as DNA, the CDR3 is TGTGCCAGTAGTATCTCGGACGGCGGCAATCAGCCCCAGCATTTT. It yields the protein CASSISDGGNQPQHF. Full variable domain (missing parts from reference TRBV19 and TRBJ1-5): DGGITQSPKYLFRKEGQNVTLSCEQNLNHDAMYWYRQDPGQGLRLIYYSQIVNDFQKGDIAEGYSVSREKKESFPLTVTSAQKNPTAFYLCASSISDGGNQPQHFGDGTRLSIL.

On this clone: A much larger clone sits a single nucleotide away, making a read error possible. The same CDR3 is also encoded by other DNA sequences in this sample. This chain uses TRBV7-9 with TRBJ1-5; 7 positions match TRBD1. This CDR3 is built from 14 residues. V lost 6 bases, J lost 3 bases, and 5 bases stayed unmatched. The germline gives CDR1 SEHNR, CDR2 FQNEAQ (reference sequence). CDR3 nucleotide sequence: TGTGCCAGCAGTTTGACAGGGAACAATCAGCCCCAGCATTTT. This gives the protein CASSLTGNNQPQHF.

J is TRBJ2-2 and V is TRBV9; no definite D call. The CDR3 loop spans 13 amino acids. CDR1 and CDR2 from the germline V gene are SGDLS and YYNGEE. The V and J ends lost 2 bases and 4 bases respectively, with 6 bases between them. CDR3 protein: CASSVRVTGELFF. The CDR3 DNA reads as TGTGCCAGCAGCGTTAGGGTCACCGGGGAGCTGTTTTTT.

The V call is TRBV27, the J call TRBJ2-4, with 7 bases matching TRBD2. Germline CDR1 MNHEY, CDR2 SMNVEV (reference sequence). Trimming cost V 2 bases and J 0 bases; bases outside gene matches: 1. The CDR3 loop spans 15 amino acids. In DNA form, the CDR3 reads TGTGCCAGCAGTTTAGCGGGAGTAGCCAAAAACATTCAGTACTTC. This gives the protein CASSLAGVAKNIQYF.

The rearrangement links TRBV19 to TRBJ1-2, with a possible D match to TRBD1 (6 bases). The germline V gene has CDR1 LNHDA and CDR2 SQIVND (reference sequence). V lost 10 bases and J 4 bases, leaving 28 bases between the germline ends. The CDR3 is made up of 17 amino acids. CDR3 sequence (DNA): TGTGCCACCTCGATTCGCCGGGACACACAAACCCCCTATGGCTACACCTTC. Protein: CATSIRRDTQTPYGYTF.

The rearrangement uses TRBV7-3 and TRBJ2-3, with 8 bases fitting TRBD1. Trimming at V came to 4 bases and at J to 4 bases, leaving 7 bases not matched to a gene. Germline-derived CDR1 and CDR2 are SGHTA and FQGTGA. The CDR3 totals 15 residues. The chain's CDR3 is CASSSTGDGSDTQYF. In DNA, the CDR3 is TGTGCCAGCAGCTCGACAGGGGATGGGTCAGATACGCAGTATTTT.

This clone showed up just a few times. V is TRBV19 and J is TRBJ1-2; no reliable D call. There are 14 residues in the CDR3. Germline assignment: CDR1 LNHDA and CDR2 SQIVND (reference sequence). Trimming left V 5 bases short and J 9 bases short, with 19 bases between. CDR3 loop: CASSVPQLSMSYTF. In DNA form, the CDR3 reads TGTGCCAGTAGTGTACCACAGCTCTCTATGAGCTACACCTTC.

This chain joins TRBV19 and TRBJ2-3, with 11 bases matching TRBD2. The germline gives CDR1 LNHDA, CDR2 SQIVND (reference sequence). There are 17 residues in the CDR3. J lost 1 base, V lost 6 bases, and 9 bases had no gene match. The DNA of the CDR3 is TGTGCCAGTAGGACTAGCGGGATCTCTACCCGCACAGATACGCAGTATTTT. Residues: CASRTSGISTRTDTQYF.

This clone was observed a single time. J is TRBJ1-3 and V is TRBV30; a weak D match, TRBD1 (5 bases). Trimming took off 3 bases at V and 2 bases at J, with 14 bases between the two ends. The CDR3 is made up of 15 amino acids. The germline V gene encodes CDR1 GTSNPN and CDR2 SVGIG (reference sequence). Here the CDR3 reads CAWSLGQNPGNTIYF. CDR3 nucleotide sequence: TGTGCCTGGAGCCTAGGACAAAACCCTGGAAACACCATATATTTT.

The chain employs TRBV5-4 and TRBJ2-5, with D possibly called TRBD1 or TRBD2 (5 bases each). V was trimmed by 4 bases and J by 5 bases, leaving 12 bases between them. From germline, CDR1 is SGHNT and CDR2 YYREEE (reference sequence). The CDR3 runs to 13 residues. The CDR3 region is CASSRDVSETQYF. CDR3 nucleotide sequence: TGTGCCAGCAGCCGGGACGTATCGGAGACCCAGTACTTC.

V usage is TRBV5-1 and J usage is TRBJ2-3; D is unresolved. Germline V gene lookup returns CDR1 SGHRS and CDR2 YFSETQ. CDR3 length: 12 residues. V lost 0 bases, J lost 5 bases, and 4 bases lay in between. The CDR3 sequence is CASSLAQDTQYF. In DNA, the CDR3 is TGCGCCAGCAGCTTGGCCCAAGATACGCAGTATTTT.

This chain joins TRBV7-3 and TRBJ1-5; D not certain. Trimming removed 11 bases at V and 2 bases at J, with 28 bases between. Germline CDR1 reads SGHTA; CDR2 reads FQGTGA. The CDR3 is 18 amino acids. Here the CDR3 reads CAAMAPGVRCFRNQPQHF. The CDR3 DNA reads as TGTGCCGCGATGGCCCCCGGGGTTCGGTGTTTTCGCAATCAGCCCCAGCATTTT.

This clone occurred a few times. CDR3 loop: CASSPLSGAMNTEAFF. The CDR3 DNA follows: TGTGCCAGCAGCCCCCTGTCGGGGGCGATGAACACTGAAGCTTTCTTT. The V and J genes are TRBV5-6 and TRBJ1-1, with D possibly TRBD1 on 6 matching bases. Germline CDR1 and CDR2: SGHDT and YYEEEE. The CDR3 is made up of 16 amino acids. V was clipped by 4 bases and J by 0 bases, with 16 bases between them.

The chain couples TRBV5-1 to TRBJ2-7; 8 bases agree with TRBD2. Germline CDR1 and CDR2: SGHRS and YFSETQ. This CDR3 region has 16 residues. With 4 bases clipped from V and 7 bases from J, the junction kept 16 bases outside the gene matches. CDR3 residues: CASSAQSSGGPGEQYF. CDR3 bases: TGCGCCAGCAGCGCCCAGAGCTCGGGAGGGCCGGGGGAGCAGTACTTC.

As DNA, the CDR3 is TGTGCCAGCAGCCAAGCGGGCACTGAAGCTTTCTTT. Protein: CASSQAGTEAFF. J is TRBJ1-1 and V is TRBV5-6; D gene ambiguous. Germline CDR1 SGHDT, CDR2 YYEEEE. This CDR3 spans 12 amino acids. V was clipped by 4 bases and J by 4 bases, with 8 bases between them.

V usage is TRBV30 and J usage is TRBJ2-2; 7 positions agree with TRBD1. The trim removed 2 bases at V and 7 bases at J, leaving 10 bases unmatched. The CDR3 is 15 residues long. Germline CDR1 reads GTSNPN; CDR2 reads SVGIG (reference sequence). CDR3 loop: CAWSPSDRVYGELFF. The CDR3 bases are TGTGCCTGGAGTCCATCCGACAGGGTTTACGGGGAGCTGTTTTTT.

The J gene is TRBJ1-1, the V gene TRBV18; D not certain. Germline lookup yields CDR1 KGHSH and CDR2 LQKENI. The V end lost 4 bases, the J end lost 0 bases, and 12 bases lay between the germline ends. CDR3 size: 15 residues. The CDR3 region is CASSHLEGLNTEAFF. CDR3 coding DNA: TGTGCCAGCTCACACCTAGAAGGGCTGAACACTGAAGCTTTCTTT.

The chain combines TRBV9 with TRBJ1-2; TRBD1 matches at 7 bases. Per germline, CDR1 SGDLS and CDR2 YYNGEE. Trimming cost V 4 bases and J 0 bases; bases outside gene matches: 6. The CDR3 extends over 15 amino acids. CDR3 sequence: CASSLDRVSNYGYTF. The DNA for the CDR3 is TGTGCCAGCAGCCTCGACAGGGTGTCTAACTATGGCTACACCTTC.

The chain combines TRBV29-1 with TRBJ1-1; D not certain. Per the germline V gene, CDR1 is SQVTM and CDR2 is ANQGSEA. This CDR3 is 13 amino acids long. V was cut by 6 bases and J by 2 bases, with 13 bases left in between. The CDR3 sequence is CSVVYTDNTEAFF. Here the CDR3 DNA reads TGCAGCGTCGTGTACACGGATAACACTGAAGCTTTCTTT.

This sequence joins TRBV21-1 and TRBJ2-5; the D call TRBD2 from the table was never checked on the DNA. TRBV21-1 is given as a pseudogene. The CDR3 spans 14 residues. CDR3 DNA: TGTGCCAGCAGCAAGCAGACGGGGCAAGAGACCCAGTACTTC. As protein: CASSKQTGQETQYF.

The CDR3 spells CSVDQTALNYNEQFF. As DNA, the CDR3 is TGCAGCGTTGATCAGACCGCCTTAAACTACAATGAGCAGTTCTTC. This chain uses TRBV29-1 with TRBJ2-1; D gene unclear. V lost 3 bases, J lost 3 bases, and 15 bases lay in between. Per the germline V gene, CDR1 is SQVTM and CDR2 is ANQGSEA. The CDR3 totals 15 residues.